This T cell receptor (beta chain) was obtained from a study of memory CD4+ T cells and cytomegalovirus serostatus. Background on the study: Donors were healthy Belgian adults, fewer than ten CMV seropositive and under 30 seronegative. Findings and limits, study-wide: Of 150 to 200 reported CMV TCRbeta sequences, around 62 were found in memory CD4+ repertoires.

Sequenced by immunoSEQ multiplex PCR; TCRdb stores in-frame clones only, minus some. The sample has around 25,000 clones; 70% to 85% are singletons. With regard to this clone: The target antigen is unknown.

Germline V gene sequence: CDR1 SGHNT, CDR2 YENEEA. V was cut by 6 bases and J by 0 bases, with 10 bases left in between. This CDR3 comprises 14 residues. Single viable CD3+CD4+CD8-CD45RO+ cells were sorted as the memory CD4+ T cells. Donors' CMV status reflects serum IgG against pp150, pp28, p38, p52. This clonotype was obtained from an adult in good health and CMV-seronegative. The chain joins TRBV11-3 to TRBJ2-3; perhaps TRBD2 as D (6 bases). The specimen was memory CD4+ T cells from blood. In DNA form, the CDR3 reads TGTGCCAGCAGTTTCAGCGGGAGCACAGATACGCAGTATTTT. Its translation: CASSFSGSTDTQYF.